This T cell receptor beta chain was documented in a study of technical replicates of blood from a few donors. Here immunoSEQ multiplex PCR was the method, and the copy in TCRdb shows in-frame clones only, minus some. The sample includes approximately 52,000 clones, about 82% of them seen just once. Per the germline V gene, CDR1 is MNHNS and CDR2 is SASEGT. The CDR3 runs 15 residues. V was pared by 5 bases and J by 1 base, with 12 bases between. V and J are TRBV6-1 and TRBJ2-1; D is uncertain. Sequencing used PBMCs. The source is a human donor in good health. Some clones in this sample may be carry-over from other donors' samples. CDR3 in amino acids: CASSLSVRSYNEQFF. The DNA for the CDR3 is TGTGCCAGCAGTCTTAGTGTGAGGTCCTACAATGAGCAGTTCTTC.